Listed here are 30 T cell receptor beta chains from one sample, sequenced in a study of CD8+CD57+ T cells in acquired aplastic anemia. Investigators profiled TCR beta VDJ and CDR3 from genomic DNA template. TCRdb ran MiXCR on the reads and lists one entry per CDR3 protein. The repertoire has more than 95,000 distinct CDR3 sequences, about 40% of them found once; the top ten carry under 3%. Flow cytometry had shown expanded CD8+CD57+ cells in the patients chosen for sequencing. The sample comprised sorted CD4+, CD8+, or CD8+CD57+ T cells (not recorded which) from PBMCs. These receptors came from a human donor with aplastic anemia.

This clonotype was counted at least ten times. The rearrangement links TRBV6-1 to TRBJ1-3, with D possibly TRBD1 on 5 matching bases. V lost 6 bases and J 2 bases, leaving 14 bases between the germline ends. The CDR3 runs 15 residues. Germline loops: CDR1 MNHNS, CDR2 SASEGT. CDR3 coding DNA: TGTGCCAGCAGCCTGACAGTCAATGCTGGAAACACCATATATTTT. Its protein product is CASSLTVNAGNTIYF.

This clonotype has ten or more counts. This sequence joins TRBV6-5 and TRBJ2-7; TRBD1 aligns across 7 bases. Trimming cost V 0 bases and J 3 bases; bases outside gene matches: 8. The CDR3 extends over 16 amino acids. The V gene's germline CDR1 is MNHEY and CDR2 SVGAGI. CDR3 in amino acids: CASSYSMSGTVYEQYF. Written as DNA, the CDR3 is TGTGCCAGCAGTTACTCGATGTCTGGGACAGTCTACGAGCAGTACTTC.

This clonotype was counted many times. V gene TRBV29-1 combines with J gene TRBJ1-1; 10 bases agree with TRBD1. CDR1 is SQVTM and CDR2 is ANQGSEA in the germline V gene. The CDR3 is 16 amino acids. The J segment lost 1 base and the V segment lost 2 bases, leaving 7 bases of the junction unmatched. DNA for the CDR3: TGCAGCGTTGAACCGGGACAGGGGCACAGGAACACTGAAGCTTTCTTT. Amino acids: CSVEPGQGHRNTEAFF. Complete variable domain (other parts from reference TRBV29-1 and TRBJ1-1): SAVISQKPSRDICQRGTSLTIQCQVDSQVTMMFWYRQQPGQSLTLIATANQGSEATYESGFVIDKFPISRPNLTFSTLTVSNMSPEDSSIYLCSVEPGQGHRNTEAFFGQGTRLTVV.

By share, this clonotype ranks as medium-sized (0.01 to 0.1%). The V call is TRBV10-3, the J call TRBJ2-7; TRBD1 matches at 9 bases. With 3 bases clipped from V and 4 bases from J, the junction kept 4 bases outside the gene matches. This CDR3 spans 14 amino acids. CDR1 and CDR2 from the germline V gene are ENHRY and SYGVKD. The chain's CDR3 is CAISESDRGYEQYF. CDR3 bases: TGTGCCATCAGTGAATCGGACAGGGGATACGAGCAGTACTTC.

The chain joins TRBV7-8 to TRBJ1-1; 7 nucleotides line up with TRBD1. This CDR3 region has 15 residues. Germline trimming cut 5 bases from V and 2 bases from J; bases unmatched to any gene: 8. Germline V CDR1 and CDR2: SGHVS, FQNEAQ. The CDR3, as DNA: TGTGCCAGCAGCCATTCAGGGACAGCAAACACTGAAGCTTTCTTT. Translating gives CASSHSGTANTEAFF.

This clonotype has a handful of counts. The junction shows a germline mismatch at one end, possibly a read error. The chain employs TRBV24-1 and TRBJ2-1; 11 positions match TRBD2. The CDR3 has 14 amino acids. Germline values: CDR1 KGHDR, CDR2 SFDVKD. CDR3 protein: CAPSSGGAYNEQFF. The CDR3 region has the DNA TGTGCCCCCAGTAGCGGGGGGGCCTACAATGAGCAGTTCTTC.

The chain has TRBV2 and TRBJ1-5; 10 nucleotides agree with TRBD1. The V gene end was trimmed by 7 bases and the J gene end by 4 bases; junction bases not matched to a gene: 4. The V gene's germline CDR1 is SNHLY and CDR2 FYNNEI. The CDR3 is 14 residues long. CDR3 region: CASNKGQGNQPQHF. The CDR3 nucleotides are TGTGCCAGCAACAAGGGACAGGGGAATCAGCCCCAGCATTTT.

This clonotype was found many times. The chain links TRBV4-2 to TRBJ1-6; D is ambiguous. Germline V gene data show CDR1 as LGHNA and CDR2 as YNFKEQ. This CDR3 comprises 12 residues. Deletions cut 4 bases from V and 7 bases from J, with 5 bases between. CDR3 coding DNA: TGTGCCAGCAGCCTTAGGAATTCACCCCTCCACTTT. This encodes CASSLRNSPLHF.

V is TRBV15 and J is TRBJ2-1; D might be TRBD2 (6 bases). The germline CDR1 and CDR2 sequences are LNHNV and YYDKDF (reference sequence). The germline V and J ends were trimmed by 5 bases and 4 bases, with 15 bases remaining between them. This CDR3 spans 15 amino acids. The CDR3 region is CATSPPRGYYNEQFF. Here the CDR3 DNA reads TGTGCCACCAGCCCCCCCCGGGGGTATTACAATGAGCAGTTCTTC.

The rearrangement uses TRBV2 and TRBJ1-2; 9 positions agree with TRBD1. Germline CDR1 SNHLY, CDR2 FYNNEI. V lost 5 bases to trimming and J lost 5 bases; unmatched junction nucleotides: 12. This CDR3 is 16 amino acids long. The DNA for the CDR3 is TGTGCCAGCAGTACCACGGACAGGGGACCCTTATATGGCTACACCTTC. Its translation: CASSTTDRGPLYGYTF.

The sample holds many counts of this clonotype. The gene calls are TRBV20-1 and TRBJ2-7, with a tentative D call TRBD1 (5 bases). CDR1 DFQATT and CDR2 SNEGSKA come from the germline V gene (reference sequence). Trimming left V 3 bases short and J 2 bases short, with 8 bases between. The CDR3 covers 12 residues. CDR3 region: CSASDSPYEQYF. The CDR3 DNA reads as TGCAGTGCTAGTGACAGCCCCTACGAGCAGTACTTC.

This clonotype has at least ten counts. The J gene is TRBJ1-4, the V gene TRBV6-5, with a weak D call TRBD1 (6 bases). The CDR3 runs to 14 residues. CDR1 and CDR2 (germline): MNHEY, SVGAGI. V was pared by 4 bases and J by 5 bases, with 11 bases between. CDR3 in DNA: TGTGCCAGCAGTTCGGCCCAGGGGAATGAAAAACTGTTTTTT. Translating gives CASSSAQGNEKLFF.

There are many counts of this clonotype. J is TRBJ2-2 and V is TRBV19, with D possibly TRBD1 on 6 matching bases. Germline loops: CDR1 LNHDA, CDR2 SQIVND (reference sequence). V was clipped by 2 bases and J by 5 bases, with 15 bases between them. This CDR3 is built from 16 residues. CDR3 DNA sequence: TGTGCCAGTAGTATACCTCCAGGGGCAGGGACCGGGGAGCTGTTTTTT. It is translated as CASSIPPGAGTGELFF.

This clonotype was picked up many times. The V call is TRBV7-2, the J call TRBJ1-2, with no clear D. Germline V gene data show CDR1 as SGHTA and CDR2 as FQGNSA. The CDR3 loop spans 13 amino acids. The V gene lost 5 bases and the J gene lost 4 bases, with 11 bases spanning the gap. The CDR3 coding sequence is TGTGCCAGCAGCCTTTTCGATGGCTATGGCTACACCTTC. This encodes CASSLFDGYGYTF.

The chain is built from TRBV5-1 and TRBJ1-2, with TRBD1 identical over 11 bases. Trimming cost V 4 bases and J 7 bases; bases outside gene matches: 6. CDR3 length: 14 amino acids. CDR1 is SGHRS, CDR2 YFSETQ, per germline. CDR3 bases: TGCGCCAGCAGCGATGGGACAGGGGGGTCTGGCTACACCTTC. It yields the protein CASSDGTGGSGYTF.

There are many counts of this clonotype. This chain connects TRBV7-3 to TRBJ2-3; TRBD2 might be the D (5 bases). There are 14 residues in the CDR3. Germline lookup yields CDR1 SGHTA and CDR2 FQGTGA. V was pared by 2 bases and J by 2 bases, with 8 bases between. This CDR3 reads CASSLERYTDTQYF. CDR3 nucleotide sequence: TGTGCCAGCAGCTTAGAGCGGTACACAGATACGCAGTATTTT. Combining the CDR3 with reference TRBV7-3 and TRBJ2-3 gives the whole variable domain GAGVSQTPSNKVTEKGKYVELRCDPISGHTALYWYRQSLGQGPEFLIYFQGTGAADDSGLPNDRFFAVRPEGSVSTLKIQRTERGDSAVYLCASSLERYTDTQYFGPGTRLTVL.

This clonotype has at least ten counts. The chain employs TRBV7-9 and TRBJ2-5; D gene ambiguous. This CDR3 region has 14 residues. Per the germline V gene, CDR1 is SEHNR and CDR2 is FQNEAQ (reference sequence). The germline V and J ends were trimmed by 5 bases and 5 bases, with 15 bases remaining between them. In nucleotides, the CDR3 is TGTGCCAGCAGCACCCACCAGCCCGGGGAGACCCAGTACTTC. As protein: CASSTHQPGETQYF.

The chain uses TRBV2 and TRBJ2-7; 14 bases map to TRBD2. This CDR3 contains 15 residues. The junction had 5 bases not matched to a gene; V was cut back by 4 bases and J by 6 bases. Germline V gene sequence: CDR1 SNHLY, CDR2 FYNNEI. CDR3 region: CASSGQGLAGAEQYF. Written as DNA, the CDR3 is TGTGCCAGCAGTGGCCAGGGACTAGCGGGGGCCGAGCAGTACTTC.

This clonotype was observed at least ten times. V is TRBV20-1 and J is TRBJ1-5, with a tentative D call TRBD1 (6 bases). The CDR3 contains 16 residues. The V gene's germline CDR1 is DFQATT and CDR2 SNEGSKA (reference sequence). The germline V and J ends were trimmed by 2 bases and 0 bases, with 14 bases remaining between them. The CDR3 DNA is TGCAGTGCTAGATCAGGGGAAGGGTATAGCAATCAGCCCCAGCATTTT. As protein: CSARSGEGYSNQPQHF.

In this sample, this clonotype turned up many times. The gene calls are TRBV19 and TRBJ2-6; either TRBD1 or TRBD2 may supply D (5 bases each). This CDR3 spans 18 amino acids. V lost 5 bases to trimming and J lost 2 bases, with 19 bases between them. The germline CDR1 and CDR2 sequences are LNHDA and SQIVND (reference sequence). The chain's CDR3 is CASSYPTGLRTGANVLTF. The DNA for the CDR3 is TGTGCCAGTAGTTACCCCACGGGGCTCCGCACTGGGGCCAACGTCCTGACTTTC.

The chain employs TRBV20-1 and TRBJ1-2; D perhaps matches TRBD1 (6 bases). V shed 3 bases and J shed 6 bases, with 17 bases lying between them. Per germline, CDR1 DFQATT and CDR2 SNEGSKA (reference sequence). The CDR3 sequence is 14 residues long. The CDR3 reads CSARLRHRDDGYTF. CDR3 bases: TGCAGTGCTAGGCTTCGGCACAGGGACGATGGCTACACCTTC.

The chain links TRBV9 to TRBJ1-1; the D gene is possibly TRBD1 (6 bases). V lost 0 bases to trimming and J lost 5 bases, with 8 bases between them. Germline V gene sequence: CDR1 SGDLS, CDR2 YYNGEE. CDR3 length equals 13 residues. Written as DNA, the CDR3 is TGTGCCAGCAGCGTAGAGGGGGGGACTGAAGCTTTCTTT. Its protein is CASSVEGGTEAFF. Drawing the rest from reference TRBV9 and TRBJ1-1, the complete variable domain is DSGVTQTPKHLITATGQRVTLRCSPRSGDLSVYWYQQSLDQGLQFLIQYYNGEERAKGNILERFSAQQFPDLHSELNLSSLELGDSALYFCASSVEGGTEAFFGQGTRLTVV.

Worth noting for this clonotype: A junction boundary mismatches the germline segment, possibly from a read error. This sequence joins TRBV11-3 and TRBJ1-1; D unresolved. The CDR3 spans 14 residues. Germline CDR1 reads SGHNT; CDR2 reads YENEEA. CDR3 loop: CASSLASVNTEALF. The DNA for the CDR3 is TGTGCCAGCAGCTTGGCATCGGTGAACACTGAAGCTCTCTTT.

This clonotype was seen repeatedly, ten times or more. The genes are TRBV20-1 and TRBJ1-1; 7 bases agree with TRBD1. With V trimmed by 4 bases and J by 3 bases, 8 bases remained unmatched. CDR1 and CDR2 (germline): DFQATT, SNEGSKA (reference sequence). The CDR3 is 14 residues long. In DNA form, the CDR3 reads TGCAGTGCTAACCCGACAGGGAGGGACACTGAAGCTTTCTTT. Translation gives CSANPTGRDTEAFF.

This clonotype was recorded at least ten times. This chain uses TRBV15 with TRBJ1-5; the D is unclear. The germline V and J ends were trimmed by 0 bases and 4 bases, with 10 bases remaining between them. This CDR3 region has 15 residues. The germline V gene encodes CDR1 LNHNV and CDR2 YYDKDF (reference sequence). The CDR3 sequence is CATSRDRASNQPQHF. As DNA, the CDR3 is TGTGCCACCAGCAGAGATAGGGCAAGTAATCAGCCCCAGCATTTT.

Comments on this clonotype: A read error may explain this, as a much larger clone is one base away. In nucleotides, the CDR3 is TGTGCCAGCAGGGCCCTAGACACAGCTTGGGATTCACCCTTCCACTTT. This translates into CASRALDTAWDSPFHF. V usage is TRBV5-6 and J usage is TRBJ1-6; no clear D gene. The length of the CDR3 is 16 residues. CDR1 SGHDT and CDR2 YYEEEE come from the germline V gene.

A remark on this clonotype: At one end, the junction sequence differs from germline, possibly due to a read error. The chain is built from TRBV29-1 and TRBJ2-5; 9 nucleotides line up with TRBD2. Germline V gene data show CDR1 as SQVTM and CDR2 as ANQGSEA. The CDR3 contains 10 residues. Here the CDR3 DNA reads TGTAGCGGGGGCCAAGAGACCCAGTACTTC. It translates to CSGGQETQYF.

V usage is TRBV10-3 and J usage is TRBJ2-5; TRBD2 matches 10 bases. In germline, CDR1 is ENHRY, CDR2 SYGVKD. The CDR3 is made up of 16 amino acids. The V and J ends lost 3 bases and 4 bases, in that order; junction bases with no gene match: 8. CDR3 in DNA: TGTGCCATCAGTGAAGGTAGCGGGGGGACGGGAGAGACCCAGTACTTC. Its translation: CAISEGSGGTGETQYF.

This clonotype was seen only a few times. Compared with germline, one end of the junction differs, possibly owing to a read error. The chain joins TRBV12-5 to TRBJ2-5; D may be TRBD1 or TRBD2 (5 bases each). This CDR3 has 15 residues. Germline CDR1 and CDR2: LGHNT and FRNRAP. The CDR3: CASGLATGAQGTQYF. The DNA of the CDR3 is TGTGCTAGTGGTTTGGCGACCGGGGCTCAAGGGACCCAGTACTTC.

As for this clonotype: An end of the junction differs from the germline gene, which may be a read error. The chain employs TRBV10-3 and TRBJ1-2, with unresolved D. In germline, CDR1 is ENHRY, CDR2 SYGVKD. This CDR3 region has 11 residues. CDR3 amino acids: CAIGDTLGYTF. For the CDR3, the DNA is TGTGCCATCGGTGATACTCTCGGCTACACCTTC.